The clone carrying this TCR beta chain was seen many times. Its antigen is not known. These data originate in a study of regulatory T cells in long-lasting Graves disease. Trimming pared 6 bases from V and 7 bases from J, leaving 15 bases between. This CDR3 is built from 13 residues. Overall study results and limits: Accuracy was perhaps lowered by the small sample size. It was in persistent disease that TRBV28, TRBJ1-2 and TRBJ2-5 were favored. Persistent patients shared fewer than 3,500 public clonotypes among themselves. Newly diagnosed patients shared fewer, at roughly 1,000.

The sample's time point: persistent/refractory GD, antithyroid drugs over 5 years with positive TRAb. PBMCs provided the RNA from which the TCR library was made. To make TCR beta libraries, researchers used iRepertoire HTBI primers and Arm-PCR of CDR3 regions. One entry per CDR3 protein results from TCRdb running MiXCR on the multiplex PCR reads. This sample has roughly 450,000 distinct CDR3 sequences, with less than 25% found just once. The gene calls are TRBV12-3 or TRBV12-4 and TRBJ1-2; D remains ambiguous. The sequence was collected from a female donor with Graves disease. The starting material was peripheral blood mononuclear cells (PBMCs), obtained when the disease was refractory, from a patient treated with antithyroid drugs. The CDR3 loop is CASRHPGPLGYTF. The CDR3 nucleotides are TGTGCCAGCAGACATCCCGGACCCCTTGGCTACACCTTC.